These T cell receptor beta chains were read from a single sample in a study of OX40 agonist ivuxolimab in advanced cancers. Data came from immunoSEQ multiplex PCR; TCRdb stores just in-frame clones and leaves some out. The repertoire holds some 78,000 clones, with roughly nine tenths as singletons. This sample comprised CD4+ or CD8+ T cells sorted from blood, obtained in a trial of the OX40 agonist ivuxolimab. These receptors were taken from an adult with an advanced solid tumor such as melanoma, head and neck, liver or kidney cancer. Both conserved end residues are part of each CDR3. The D gene is left open where the match is weak. Only some rows state a clone size, as once, few, many or a class for expanded clones.

j_call	d_call	clone_size	v_call	cdr3_nt	cdr3_aa
TRBJ2-6	TRBD1	NA	TRBV27	TGTGCCAGCAGTTATATAGGGGGCTCAGGGGCCAACGTCCTGACTTTC	CASSYIGGSGANVLTF
TRBJ1-6	NA	NA	TRBV5-1	TGCGCCAGCAGCCCGGAGCCTGACGCGGGGAATTCACCCCTCCACTTT	CASSPEPDAGNSPLHF
TRBJ2-1	NA	once	TRBV7-2	TGTGCCAGCAGCTTAGGGCAGGTTTACAATGAGCAGTTCTTC	CASSLGQVYNEQFF
TRBJ1-1	NA	few	TRBV7-9	TGTGCCAGCAGCACCCAGTCCGTTCCTGAAGCTTTCTTT	CASSTQSVPEAFF
TRBJ1-5	TRBD1	NA	TRBV6-1	TGTGCCAGCAGCGGGACAGGGGGATATCAGCCCCAGCATTTT	CASSGTGGYQPQHF
TRBJ2-2	TRBD2	NA	TRBV2	TGTGCCAGCAGGAGCCCGGGGGGCACCGGGGAGCTGTTTTTT	CASRSPGGTGELFF
TRBJ1-2	NA	NA	TRBV7-2	TGTGCCAGCAGCTTAGGCCAGCGCGGCTACACCTTC	CASSLGQRGYTF
TRBJ1-2	TRBD1	NA	TRBV7-2	TGTGCCAGCAGCACCAGAGGGCAGGGGGCGTACGGCTACACCTTC	CASSTRGQGAYGYTF
TRBJ1-1	NA	NA	TRBV30	TGTGCCTGGAAACCAACCAGCACTGAAGCTTTCTTT	CAWKPTSTEAFF
TRBJ1-1	TRBD1	NA	TRBV6-5	TGTGCCAGCATCGGAAACAGGGGGCCGAACACTGAAGCTTTCTTT	CASIGNRGPNTEAFF
TRBJ2-7	TRBD2	NA	TRBV7-2	TGTGCCAGCAGCTCCCCGGGACTAGTTTTCGCCTACGAGCAGTACTTC	CASSSPGLVFAYEQYF
TRBJ2-7	NA	once	TRBV2	TGTGCCAGCAGGGGGGACATCATCTACGAGCAGTACTTC	CASRGDIIYEQYF
TRBJ2-7	TRBD2	many	TRBV6-6	TGTGCCAGCACCCCGGGGGGAGGGAAGAATTTCTACGAGCAGTACTTC	CASTPGGGKNFYEQYF
TRBJ2-7	TRBD1	NA	TRBV5-4	TGTGCCAGCAGGGACGGCGGACAGGGGCTCTACGAGCAGTACTTC	CASRDGGQGLYEQYF
TRBJ2-2	NA	NA	TRBV7-3	TGTGCCAGCAGCTTAATCGCAGGGATTAACACCGGGGAGCTGTTTTTT	CASSLIAGINTGELFF
TRBJ2-7	NA	NA	TRBV6-5	TGTGCCAGCAGTTACGCGGGGAGCTCCTACGAGCAGTACTTC	CASSYAGSSYEQYF
TRBJ1-3	NA	once	TRBV6-1	TGTGCCAGCAGACCCGAGGCCCATAGGACCATATATTTT	CASRPEAHRTIYF
TRBJ1-1	NA	NA	TRBV7-9	TGTGCCAGCAGCTTAGGGGACCACGGGAACACTGAAGCTTTCTTT	CASSLGDHGNTEAFF
TRBJ1-2	NA	few	TRBV19	TGTGCCAGTAGCCCCCAAGCTAACTATGGCTACACCTTC	CASSPQANYGYTF
TRBJ2-3	NA	NA	TRBV29-1	TGCAGCGCCCGACAGGAGCAATACACAGATACGCAGTATTTT	CSARQEQYTDTQYF
TRBJ2-3	TRBD2	NA	TRBV27	TGTGCCAGCAGTTTATTGGGGACTAGCGGGGGGGCCACAGATACGCAGTATTTT	CASSLLGTSGGATDTQYF
TRBJ1-6	NA	NA	TRBV19	TGTGCCACCAGGGGCTCCTATAATTCACCCCTCCACTTT	CATRGSYNSPLHF
TRBJ1-6	NA	once	TRBV10-2	TGCGCCAGCAGCGTCGGGACACCTAATTCACCCCTCCACTTT	CASSVGTPNSPLHF
TRBJ1-3	TRBD1	NA	TRBV30	TGTGCCTGGAACAGGGGGGCTGGAAACACCATATATTTT	CAWNRGAGNTIYF
TRBJ2-1	TRBD2	NA	TRBV11-3	TGTGCCAGCAGCCCCCAAGCGGGAGGGCCGCATGAGCAGTTCTTC	CASSPQAGGPHEQFF
TRBJ2-3	TRBD2	NA	TRBV19	TGTGCCAGTATTGCGGGGGGGCCGGTCCCAGATACGCAGTATTTT	CASIAGGPVPDTQYF
TRBJ1-5	TRBD1	NA	TRBV5-3	TGTGCCAGAAGCTTGGCAGGGACAGCGTCTATCAATCAGCCCCAGCATTTT	CARSLAGTASINQPQHF
TRBJ2-7	TRBD1	NA	TRBV5-8	TGTGCCAGCAGCTGGGACAGTACGAGGTACGAGCAGTACTTC	CASSWDSTRYEQYF
TRBJ2-5	TRBD2	NA	TRBV11-2	TGTGCCAGCAGCCCCCGTGGAGCGGGGGGCGGGGAGACCCAGTACTTC	CASSPRGAGGGETQYF
TRBJ2-7	TRBD2	NA	TRBV5-6	TGTGCCAGCAGCTTGGTAGGGCGGGGGGTAATTTACGAGCAGTACTTC	CASSLVGRGVIYEQYF
TRBJ2-7	TRBD2	NA	TRBV5-4	TGTGCCAGCAGCTTGGGGCTAGCGGGGCCTTCCTCCTACGAGCAGTACTTC	CASSLGLAGPSSYEQYF
TRBJ1-2	NA	few	TRBV23-1	TGCGCCAGCAGTCAATTAGGAGGCATGGCATGTGGCTACACCTTC	CASSQLGGMACGYTF